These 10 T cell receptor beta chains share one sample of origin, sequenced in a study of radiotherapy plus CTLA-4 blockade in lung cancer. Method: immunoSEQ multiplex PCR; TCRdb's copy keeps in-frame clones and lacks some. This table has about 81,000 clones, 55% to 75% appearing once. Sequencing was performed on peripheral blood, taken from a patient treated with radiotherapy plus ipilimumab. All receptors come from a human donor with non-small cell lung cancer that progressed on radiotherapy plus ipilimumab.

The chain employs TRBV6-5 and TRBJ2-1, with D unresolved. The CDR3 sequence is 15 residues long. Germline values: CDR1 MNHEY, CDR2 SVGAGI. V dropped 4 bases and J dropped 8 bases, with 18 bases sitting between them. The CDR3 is CASSSTASPYDEQFF. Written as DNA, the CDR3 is TGTGCCAGCAGTTCCACCGCCTCACCTTATGATGAGCAGTTCTTC.

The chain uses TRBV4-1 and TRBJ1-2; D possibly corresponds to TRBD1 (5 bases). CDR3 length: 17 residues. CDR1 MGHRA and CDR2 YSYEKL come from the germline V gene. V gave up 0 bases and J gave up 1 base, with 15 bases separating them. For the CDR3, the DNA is TGCGCCAGCAGCCAAGATCCGGGGCAGGGTAGTAACTATGGCTACACCTTC. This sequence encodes CASSQDPGQGSNYGYTF.

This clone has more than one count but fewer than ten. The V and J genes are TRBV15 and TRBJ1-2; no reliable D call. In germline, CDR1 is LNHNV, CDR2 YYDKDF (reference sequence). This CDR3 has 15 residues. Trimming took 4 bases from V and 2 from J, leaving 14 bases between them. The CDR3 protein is CATSTYHGLNYGYTF. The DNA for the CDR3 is TGTGCCACCAGCACTTACCACGGACTAAACTATGGCTACACCTTC.

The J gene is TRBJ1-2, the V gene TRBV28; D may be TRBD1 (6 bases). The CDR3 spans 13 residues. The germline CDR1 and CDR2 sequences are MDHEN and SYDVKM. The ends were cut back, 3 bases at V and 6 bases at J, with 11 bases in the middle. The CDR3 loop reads CASSFGRGDGYTF. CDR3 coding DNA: TGTGCCAGCAGTTTTGGCAGGGGCGATGGCTACACCTTC.

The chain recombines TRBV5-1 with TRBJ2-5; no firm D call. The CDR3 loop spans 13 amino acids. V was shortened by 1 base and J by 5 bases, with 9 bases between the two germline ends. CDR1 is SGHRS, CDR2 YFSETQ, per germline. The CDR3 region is CASSLFPAETQYF. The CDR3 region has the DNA TGCGCCAGCAGCTTGTTCCCCGCGGAGACCCAGTACTTC.

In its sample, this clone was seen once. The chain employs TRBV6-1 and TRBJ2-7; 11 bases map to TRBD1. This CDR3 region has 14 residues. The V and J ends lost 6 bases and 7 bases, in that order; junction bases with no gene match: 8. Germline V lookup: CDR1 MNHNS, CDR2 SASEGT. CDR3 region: CASRPGQGVGEQYF. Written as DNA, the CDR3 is TGTGCCAGCAGGCCGGGACAGGGGGTGGGGGAGCAGTACTTC.

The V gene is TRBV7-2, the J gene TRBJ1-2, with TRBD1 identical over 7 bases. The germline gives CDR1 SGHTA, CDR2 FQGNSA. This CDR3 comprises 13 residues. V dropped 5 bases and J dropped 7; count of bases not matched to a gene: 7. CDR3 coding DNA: TGTGCCAGCAGCCTTAGACAGGGTGTTGGCTACACCTTC. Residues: CASSLRQGVGYTF.

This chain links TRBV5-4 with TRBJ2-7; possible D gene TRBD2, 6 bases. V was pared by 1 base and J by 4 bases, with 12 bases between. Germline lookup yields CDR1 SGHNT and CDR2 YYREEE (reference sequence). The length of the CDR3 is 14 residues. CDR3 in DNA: TGTGCCAGCAGCTTGTCCGGGGGTCGATACGAGCAGTACTTC. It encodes CASSLSGGRYEQYF.

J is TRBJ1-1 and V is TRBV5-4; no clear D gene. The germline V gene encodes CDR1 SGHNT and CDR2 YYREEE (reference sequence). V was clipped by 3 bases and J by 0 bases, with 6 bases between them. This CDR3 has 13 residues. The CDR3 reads CASSSSVNTEAFF. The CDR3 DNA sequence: TGTGCCAGCAGCTCCTCAGTGAACACTGAAGCTTTCTTT.

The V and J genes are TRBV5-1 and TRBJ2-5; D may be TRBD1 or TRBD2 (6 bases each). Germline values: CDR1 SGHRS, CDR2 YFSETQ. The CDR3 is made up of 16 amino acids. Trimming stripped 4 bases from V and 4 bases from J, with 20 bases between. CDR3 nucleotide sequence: TGCGCCAGCAGCCACTCGGCTGGCGGGACATTAGAGACCCAGTACTTC. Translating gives CASSHSAGGTLETQYF.